The clone carrying this TCR beta chain was counted a single time. Its antigen is not known. The sample belongs to a study of T cells in Graves' hyperthyroidism and ophthalmopathy. On the study more broadly: The initial diagnosis was the point when peripheral blood was collected, ahead of any treatment. Study-wide results and limits: Progression to ophthalmopathy was predicted a median of 6.5 months early.

Germline CDR1 and CDR2: SEHNR and FQNEAQ (reference sequence). This CDR3 contains 14 residues. J was trimmed by 4 bases and V by 5 bases; bases with no gene match: 8. The source material, RNA transcripts, was used to amplify TCR beta CDR3 regions. The primer set for the first-round RT-PCR of the TCR CDR3 was HTBI. MiXCR was run by TCRdb on the multiplex PCR reads, yielding one entry per CDR3 protein. Of 490,000 or so distinct CDR3 sequences detected, about 16% appear once; the ten largest clones hold about 29%. Ophthalmopathy patients showed a Clinical Activity Score of at least 3, NOSPECS grade of at least 4 and duration under 3 months. Exclusions: uncontrolled infection, other autoimmune disease, pregnancy, lactation.

The receptor comes from a woman in her 30s with Graves' ophthalmopathy. The sample consisted of blood. V is TRBV7-9 and J is TRBJ2-7; 7 bases match TRBD2. CDR3 loop: CASSHRDYPYEQYF. The DNA of the CDR3 is TGTGCCAGCAGCCACCGGGACTATCCATACGAGCAGTACTTC.